This TCR beta chain came from a study of blood T cell repertoires in COVID-19. Study background: COVID-19 samples collected from the United States, Italy and Spain covered acute and convalescent phases.

The authors' processing: By means of reference gene primer amplification, nucleated cell counts were estimated. Some clones are missing from TCRdb's copy, which holds only in-frame ones; the method was immunoSEQ multiplex PCR. That table furnishes V, J and clone size, whereas the DNA furnished D and trimming. The sample consists of 150,000 to 200,000 clones, roughly 89% of them appearing once. The participants were between about 18 and 100 years old and came from 24 US areas. Cohort assignment relied on participant-reported clinical history. V trimming: 2 bases; J trimming: 7 bases; junction bases outside the gene matches: 4. Germline V gives CDR1 KGHSH, CDR2 LQKENI. The CDR3 spans 15 residues.

The rearrangement uses TRBV18 and TRBJ1-6; 8 nucleotides match TRBD1. The sample taken for sequencing was PBMCs or T cells enriched from blood (not recorded which). This clonotype was sampled from a woman between 40 and 50 years old with acute COVID-19. The CDR3 protein is CASSPIYRGNSPLHF. Here the CDR3 DNA reads TGTGCCAGCTCACCAATATACAGGGGGAATTCACCCCTCCACTTT.